Following are 21 T cell receptor beta chains from one sample sequenced in a study of T cell changes during pregnancy in multiple sclerosis. The table came from immunoSEQ multiplex PCR; TCRdb's copy has only in-frame clones and leaves some out. The sample records more than 10,000 clones, approximately 88% being singletons. The sample was CD8+ T cells from peripheral blood mononuclear cells, taken in the second trimester of pregnancy. These TCRs come from a female donor in good health, enrolled as a control in a pregnancy study.

This rearrangement joins TRBV5-8 to TRBJ1-2; D gene ambiguous. The germline gives CDR1 SGHTS, CDR2 YDEGEE. Trimming removed 4 bases at V and 8 bases at J, with 12 bases between. This CDR3 comprises 12 residues. In DNA, the CDR3 is TGTGCCAGCAGCCCACGGACTAACGGCTACACCTTC. Protein: CASSPRTNGYTF.

The chain has TRBV19 and TRBJ2-5; TRBD2 is a possible D gene (6 bases). V lost 7 bases to trimming and J lost 4 bases, with 13 bases between them. Germline CDR1 LNHDA, CDR2 SQIVND (reference sequence). The CDR3 is 13 residues long. CDR3 sequence: CASMGGLRETQYF. The CDR3 bases are TGTGCCAGTATGGGCGGACTAAGAGAGACCCAGTACTTC.

The gene calls are TRBV11-3 and TRBJ2-1, with D perhaps TRBD2 (6 bases). The CDR3 extends over 15 amino acids. Germline CDR1 is SGHNT and CDR2 is YENEEA. V gave up 4 bases and J gave up 7 bases, with 17 bases separating them. The CDR3 spells CASSSNLVAANEQFF. The CDR3 DNA sequence: TGTGCCAGCAGCTCAAACCTGGTAGCGGCGAATGAGCAGTTCTTC. Complete variable domain (other parts from reference TRBV11-3 and TRBJ2-1): EAGVVQSPRYKIIEKKQPVAFWCNPISGHNTLYWYLQNLGQGPELLIRYENEEAVDDSQLPKDRFSAERLKGVDSTLKIQPAELGDSAVYLCASSSNLVAANEQFFGPGTRLTVL.

The chain uses TRBV9 and TRBJ2-1, with a weak D call TRBD2 (6 bases). The germline V gene encodes CDR1 SGDLS and CDR2 YYNGEE. The CDR3 runs to 16 residues. V shed 0 bases and J shed 4 bases, with 14 bases lying between them. The CDR3 region has the DNA TGTGCCAGCAGCGTAGCGGGACTTAGCTTATACAATGAGCAGTTCTTC. Encoded protein: CASSVAGLSLYNEQFF.

The V call is TRBV7-8, the J call TRBJ2-7, with a weak D call TRBD1 (6 bases). Trimming removed 1 base from V and 7 bases from J, with 14 bases in between. Germline CDR1 and CDR2: SGHVS and FQNEAQ. The CDR3 runs 14 residues. In DNA form, the CDR3 reads TGTGCCAGCAGCTTAGGGGGCAGGGGCTGGGAGCAGTACTTC. Its protein product is CASSLGGRGWEQYF. The whole variable domain, remainder taken from reference TRBV7-8 and TRBJ2-7, is GAGVSQSPRYKVAKRGQDVALRCDPISGHVSLFWYQQALGQGPEFLTYFQNEAQLDKSGLPSDRFFAERPEGSVSTLKIQRTQQEDSAVYLCASSLGGRGWEQYFGPGTRLTVT.

The V call is TRBV11-2, the J call TRBJ1-2; 8 bases agree with TRBD1. V trimming: 2 bases; J trimming: 8 bases; junction bases outside the gene matches: 4. The CDR3 contains 13 residues. CDR1 is SGHAT and CDR2 is FQNNGV in the germline V gene. The DNA for the CDR3 is TGTGCCAGCAGCTTACAGGGGGCCTGGGGCTACACCTTC. It specifies CASSLQGAWGYTF.

For the CDR3, the DNA is TGTGCCAGCAGCCATAGCGAGTTCGGCGAGCAGTACTTC. It specifies CASSHSEFGEQYF. The chain employs TRBV7-8 and TRBJ2-7, with TRBD2 as a possible D gene (5 bases). The CDR3 has 13 residues. V was cut by 5 bases and J by 6 bases, with 14 bases left in between. Germline V gives CDR1 SGHVS, CDR2 FQNEAQ.

The chain carries TRBV9 and TRBJ1-2; 9 nucleotides agree with TRBD1. Germline values: CDR1 SGDLS, CDR2 YYNGEE. The V and J ends lost 7 bases and 1 base, in that order; junction bases with no gene match: 5. The CDR3 covers 14 residues. CDR3 nucleotide sequence: TGTGCCAGCGGAAGGACAGGGGTTAACTATGGCTACACCTTC. It specifies CASGRTGVNYGYTF.

The chain links TRBV11-2 to TRBJ2-7; a weak D match, TRBD2 (7 bases). Trimming shortened V by 5 bases and J by 0 bases, and 14 bases separated the two germline ends. The CDR3 spans 15 residues. Germline lookup yields CDR1 SGHAT and CDR2 FQNNGV. CDR3 region: CASSPPGGDSYEQYF. CDR3 nucleotides: TGTGCCAGCAGCCCCCCGGGGGGCGACTCCTACGAGCAGTACTTC.

This rearrangement joins TRBV4-1 to TRBJ2-5, with unresolved D. The germline CDR1 and CDR2 sequences are MGHRA and YSYEKL. The CDR3 spans 14 residues. Trimming left V 0 bases short and J 5 bases short, with 10 bases between. CDR3 amino acids: CASSQDLVSETQYF. For the CDR3, the DNA is TGCGCCAGCAGCCAAGATCTCGTTTCGGAGACCCAGTACTTC.

The chain recombines TRBV27 with TRBJ2-1, with D possibly matching TRBD1 (6 bases). Germline CDR1 is MNHEY and CDR2 is SMNVEV (reference sequence). Trimming pared 0 bases from V and 8 bases from J, leaving 14 bases between. This CDR3 contains 15 residues. The CDR3: CASSLSVQGWHEQFF. CDR3 nucleotides: TGTGCCAGCAGTTTATCGGTGCAGGGGTGGCATGAGCAGTTCTTC.

The J gene is TRBJ2-5, the V gene TRBV19, with 7 bases identical to TRBD1. J gave up 1 base and V 1 base, and 3 bases lay outside the gene matches. This CDR3 has 15 residues. Germline assignment: CDR1 LNHDA and CDR2 SQIVND (reference sequence). CDR3 DNA sequence: TGTGCCAGTAGTATAGGGGGACAGAGCCAAGAGACCCAGTACTTC. Protein: CASSIGGQSQETQYF.

V and J are TRBV19 and TRBJ2-7, with 7 bases that match TRBD2. CDR1 and CDR2 (germline): LNHDA, SQIVND (reference sequence). CDR3 size: 18 residues. Trimming took 2 bases from V and 2 from J; bases not matched to a gene: 15. Here the CDR3 reads CASSINSGVFREAYEQYF. The CDR3 nucleotides read TGTGCCAGTAGTATAAATTCCGGGGTTTTCCGGGAGGCCTACGAGCAGTACTTC.

This clone appeared a single time. The chain is built from TRBV18 and TRBJ2-2; the D gene is possibly TRBD1 (5 bases). This CDR3 is built from 13 residues. With 3 bases removed from V and 6 bases from J, the gap between germline ends came to 8 bases. The germline V gene encodes CDR1 KGHSH and CDR2 LQKENI. The CDR3: CASSPRRAGELFF. DNA of the CDR3: TGTGCCAGCTCACCTCGCAGGGCCGGGGAGCTGTTTTTT. The entire variable domain, with the rest obtained from reference TRBV18 and TRBJ2-2, is as follows: NAGVMQNPRHLVRRRGQEARLRCSPMKGHSHVYWYRQLPEEGLKFMVYLQKENIIDESGMPKERFSAEFPKEGPSILRIQQVVRGDSAAYFCASSPRRAGELFFGEGSRLTVL.

The rearrangement joins TRBV7-8 to TRBJ2-1, with D perhaps matching TRBD1 (5 bases). The germline CDR1 and CDR2 sequences are SGHVS and FQNEAQ. The CDR3 covers 11 residues. V was clipped by 3 bases and J by 13 bases, with 10 bases between them. The CDR3 region is CASSFGADQFF. The CDR3 DNA reads as TGTGCCAGCAGCTTTGGGGCCGACCAGTTCTTC. Supplemented by reference TRBV7-8 and TRBJ2-1, the full variable domain reads GAGVSQSPRYKVAKRGQDVALRCDPISGHVSLFWYQQALGQGPEFLTYFQNEAQLDKSGLPSDRFFAERPEGSVSTLKIQRTQQEDSAVYLCASSFGADQFFGPGTRLTVL.

The chain links TRBV7-8 to TRBJ1-4, with D uncertain. Trimming pared 1 base from V and 0 bases from J, leaving 12 bases between. This CDR3 has 17 amino acids. CDR1 SGHVS and CDR2 FQNEAQ come from the germline V gene. CDR3 residues: CASSLVGPDATNEKLFF. Written as DNA, the CDR3 is TGTGCCAGCAGCTTAGTTGGGCCGGATGCAACTAATGAAAAACTGTTTTTT.

The J gene is TRBJ1-3, the V gene TRBV14, with TRBD1 matching 7 bases. Germline CDR1 reads SGHDN; CDR2 reads FVKESK. This CDR3 region has 19 residues. After removal of 0 bases from V and 3 bases from J, the junction contained 14 bases not matched to a gene. CDR3 region: CASSQDRPAGGRFGNTIYF. CDR3 coding DNA: TGTGCCAGCAGCCAAGATAGGCCGGCAGGGGGTCGTTTTGGAAACACCATATATTTT.

This chain uses TRBV4-2 with TRBJ2-7, with D perhaps matching TRBD2 (5 bases). The CDR3 has 12 residues. V was cut by 5 bases and J by 7 bases, with 12 bases left in between. CDR1 and CDR2 (germline): LGHNA, YNFKEQ. CDR3 bases: TGTGCCAGCAGCTCACTAGGTGTTGAGCAGTACTTC. It yields the protein CASSSLGVEQYF.

This clone was counted between two and nine times. This chain joins TRBV5-4 and TRBJ2-1; D perhaps matches TRBD1 (5 bases). The CDR3 has 15 residues. Germline lookup yields CDR1 SGHNT and CDR2 YYREEE (reference sequence). The V end was cut by 4 bases, the J end by 6 bases, with 17 bases between. The CDR3 nucleotides read TGTGCCAGCAGCCTCCTAGGGGTGCACCCCAATGAGCAGTTCTTC. Translating it yields CASSLLGVHPNEQFF.

A note on this clone: One end of the junction is discordant with germline, which a read error may explain. Distinct nucleotide sequences in the sample also encode this CDR3. V is TRBV6-5 and J is TRBJ1-1; D is unclear. Germline V lookup: CDR1 MNHEY, CDR2 SVGAGI. CDR3 length equals 14 residues. The CDR3 coding sequence is TGTGCCAGCAGTTACCGGGTAATGAACACTGAAGCTTTTTTT. Translation gives CASSYRVMNTEAFF.

The chain uses TRBV27 and TRBJ2-3, with TRBD1 matching 7 bases. Germline-derived CDR1 and CDR2 are MNHEY and SMNVEV (reference sequence). The CDR3 is made up of 18 amino acids. J lost 6 bases, V lost 5 bases, and 20 bases had no gene match. The CDR3 nucleotides are TGTGCCAGCAGTCAGTTTAACCCGGACAGGATGCCTTGGGATACGCAGTATTTT. It yields the protein CASSQFNPDRMPWDTQYF.